Sequencing of this T cell receptor beta chain was carried out in a study of T cells in Graves' hyperthyroidism and ophthalmopathy (dated by TCRdb to the late 2010s). About the study as a whole: Peripheral blood samples were taken at initial diagnosis, before any treatment was given. Following sampling, methimazole starting at 30 mg daily was given to hyperthyroidism patients, and high-dose intravenous methylprednisolone was given to ophthalmopathy patients. Prospective prediction of ophthalmopathy was tested in an independent validation cohort consisting of fewer than 20 hyperthyroidism patients and over 15 patients who later progressed to ophthalmopathy. In more than 5 Graves' hyperthyroidism patients, the study also compared T-cell repertoires from thyroid tissue with T-cell repertoires from blood. The 95 to 100 discovery patients were randomly split 7:3 into training and test sets. A discovery cohort of fewer than 110 patients, roughly 45 with Graves' ophthalmopathy and roughly 59 with stable Graves' hyperthyroidism, was used to find distinguishing TCR V-J signatures. The paper describes TCR Vbeta CDR3 sequencing of 140 or so peripheral blood samples, made up of 43 ophthalmopathy patients, roughly 80 hyperthyroidism patients and 17 progressor patients. Beyond this particular receptor, the publication reports: Most expanded thyroid clonotypes (frequency above 0.001) were also detected in blood, suggesting blood repertoires may reflect thyroid immune responses. In validation, the model predicted progression to ophthalmopathy with around 71% sensitivity and around 72% specificity, a median of around 6.6 months before onset. Ophthalmopathy was separated from stable hyperthyroidism by a 13 V-J signature model, with about 86% sensitivity and around 81% specificity obtained in cross-validation and 80%/75% obtained in testing. Sample size was not statistically predetermined, and blinding of investigators to group allocation was not performed.

Graves' hyperthyroidism was defined as stable when no progression to ophthalmopathy occurred over 18 months of follow-up. Hyperthyroidism patients were aged 18 to 65 years and newly diagnosed, with disease duration of less than 2 months. Any patient with an uncontrolled infection, another autoimmune disease, pregnancy or lactation was excluded. Clinical symptoms, serum thyroxine and TRAb, thyroid ultrasound, and orbital computed tomography formed the basis for the diagnoses. Ficoll-Paque density gradient centrifugation was used to isolate PBMCs from around 10 ml of fresh peripheral blood. Trizol reagent was used to extract total RNA, and RNA quality was then checked on an Agilent 2100 Bioanalyzer. There are 13 amino acids in the CDR3, from cysteine to phenylalanine inclusive. Only the CDR3 portion is preserved as DNA: 39 bases, with reading frame beginning at the first base. Trimming at the junction amounts to 3 bases on V and 3 bases on J, and the germline ends lie 7 bases apart.

The sample holds many counts of this clonotype. The antigen it recognizes is unknown. No base quality values were provided; no much bigger clone lies one nucleotide off. Amplification of TCR beta CDR3 regions was carried out from RNA transcripts. A first-round RT-PCR of the TCR CDR3 used the HTBI primer set with the Qiagen OneStep RT-PCR kit. The libraries were constructed in a second round of multiplex PCR and then size-selected and purified. Sequencing of the libraries was done on an Illumina HiSeq2000 using paired-end 100 bp reads. Concerning the study's data processing: SOAPnuke was used to process the raw data, with reads discarded if the reads contained adapters or uncalled bases, had a mean Phred below 15, or lacked an exact constant-primer or identifier match. COPE v1.2.5 was used to merge the high-quality paired reads, and each unique nucleotide sequence was defined as a clonotype. MiTCR v1.1 was used to align clonotypes to the IMGT TRBV, TRBD and TRBJ reference segments. Only V-J combinations with frequency above 0.0001, covering about 99% of repertoires, were analysed. The TCS score was defined as the ratio of F50 (clonal expansion) to E x V (chaos), calculated using BLOSUM62-based TCRdist between CDR3 peptides within each V-J. Welch's t-statistics and random forest reduced roughly 540 V-J features to some 14, which were used in a naive Bayes classifier (R e1071). In TCRdb, the public reads were trimmed at Q25 with fastp and aligned with MiXCR, with productive beta chains retained. Each CDR3 protein gets just one entry, which takes the most common genes and DNA from the rows behind it. What appears here as the V and J calls and clone size reflects TCRdb's work, not the paper's. The sample profile shows around 180,000 distinct CDR3 sequences; 17% of them were found once. The ten largest account for roughly 30% of the sample.

This TCR was sampled from a woman aged 45-65 years with Graves' hyperthyroidism. Specimen: blood. This chain joins TRBV12-3 or TRBV12-4 to TRBJ2-3; too little of a D gene remains to name it. The nucleotides are TGTGCCAGCAGTTTGTCCGCGACAGATACGCAGTATTTT. Its product reads: CASSLSATDTQYF.